Below are 32 T cell receptor beta chains sequenced from a single sample in a study of blood T cell repertoires in COVID-19. Using immunoSEQ multiplex PCR, the repertoire was profiled, and TCRdb retains in-frame clones only, with some absent. The sample has about 220,000 clones; around 84% are singletons. The sample was peripheral blood. The receptor set was obtained from a man between 25 and 39 years old with active or convalescent COVID-19.

The chain uses TRBV19 and TRBJ2-7, with TRBD1 matching 8 bases. CDR3 length: 13 residues. Trimming took 1 base from V and 5 from J; bases not matched to a gene: 1. The germline gives CDR1 LNHDA, CDR2 SQIVND (reference sequence). In DNA form, the CDR3 reads TGTGCCAGTAGTATAGGGACAGGGAACGAGCAGTACTTC. Its translation is CASSIGTGNEQYF.

This chain links TRBV5-1 with TRBJ2-1, with D tentatively TRBD2 (6 bases). The CDR3 is 17 residues long. CDR1 is SGHRS, CDR2 YFSETQ, per germline. V lost 4 bases and J 7 bases, leaving 24 bases between the germline ends. CDR3 sequence reads: CASSPISGTGGGNEQFF. CDR3 sequence (DNA): TGCGCCAGCAGCCCAATCTCCGGGACTGGGGGTGGGAATGAGCAGTTCTTC.

This rearrangement joins TRBV6-5 to TRBJ1-1; unclear D gene. The CDR3 is 16 residues long. Germline-derived CDR1 and CDR2 are MNHEY and SVGAGI. Trimming cost V 0 bases and J 1 base, with 12 bases left between them. The CDR3 loop is CASSYSMGRSNTEAFF. The DNA of the CDR3 is TGTGCCAGCAGTTACTCGATGGGCAGATCGAACACTGAAGCTTTCTTT.

The chain employs TRBV27 and TRBJ1-4, with TRBD1 identical over 8 bases. J gave up 10 bases and V 5 bases, and 6 bases lay outside the gene matches. Germline V CDR1 and CDR2: MNHEY, SMNVEV (reference sequence). CDR3 length: 13 amino acids. The CDR3 region is CASSPGTGVKLFF. In nucleotides, the CDR3 is TGTGCCAGCAGTCCGGGGACAGGTGTAAAACTGTTTTTT.

V gene TRBV7-9 combines with J gene TRBJ2-7; TRBD1 might be the D (6 bases). Trimming removed 7 bases at V and 3 bases at J, with 13 bases between. CDR3 length: 13 residues. Per the germline V gene, CDR1 is SEHNR and CDR2 is FQNEAQ (reference sequence). CDR3 sequence reads: CASTSLQGYEQYF. The CDR3 nucleotides are TGTGCCAGCACCTCCCTACAGGGCTACGAGCAGTACTTC.

This chain uses TRBV6-4 with TRBJ2-3, with 11 bases fitting TRBD2. Trimming cost V 6 bases and J 2 bases; bases outside gene matches: 13. Per the germline V gene, CDR1 is MRHNA and CDR2 is SNTAGT. CDR3 length: 18 residues. The CDR3 sequence: CASSSRLAGHTPTDTQYF. The CDR3 nucleotides read TGTGCCAGCAGCTCACGACTAGCGGGGCACACCCCCACAGATACGCAGTATTTT.

This sequence joins TRBV11-2 and TRBJ1-3, with D unresolved. V was clipped by 7 bases and J by 0 bases, with 7 bases between them. The CDR3 extends over 13 amino acids. Germline-derived CDR1 and CDR2 are SGHAT and FQNNGV. The chain's CDR3 is CASTTSSGNTIYF. The CDR3 DNA reads as TGTGCCAGCACCACGAGCTCTGGAAACACCATATATTTT.

This chain links TRBV19 with TRBJ2-2; D is possibly TRBD2 (6 bases). The V and J ends lost 6 bases and 1 base respectively, with 12 bases between them. This CDR3 is 15 amino acids long. Germline CDR1 and CDR2: LNHDA and SQIVND (reference sequence). The CDR3 here is CASRTGDLNTGELFF. The CDR3 DNA reads as TGTGCCAGTAGGACGGGGGACTTGAACACCGGGGAGCTGTTTTTT.

The chain uses TRBV6-1 and TRBJ2-7; possible D gene TRBD1, 5 bases. This CDR3 region has 10 residues. The germline V gene encodes CDR1 MNHNS and CDR2 SASEGT. CDR3 nucleotide sequence: TGTGCGAGTGGGGCCAACGAGCAGTACTTC. It yields the protein CASGANEQYF.

This chain links TRBV6-2 or TRBV6-3 with TRBJ2-5; 7 nucleotides agree with TRBD1. The CDR3 is made up of 14 amino acids. With V trimmed by 6 bases and J by 5 bases, 9 bases remained unmatched. Germline CDR1 MNHEY, CDR2 SVGEGT. Here the CDR3 DNA reads TGTGCCAGCAGCCTCGGACAGGATTTCGAGACCCAGTACTTC. Its translation: CASSLGQDFETQYF.

The chain employs TRBV5-1 and TRBJ2-1; perhaps TRBD2 as D (5 bases). Trimming pared 0 bases from V and 7 bases from J, leaving 14 bases between. The V gene's germline CDR1 is SGHRS and CDR2 YFSETQ. This CDR3 has 15 residues. The CDR3, as DNA: TGCGCCAGCAGCTTGGAGACGGGAAAAAAGAATGAGCAGTTCTTC. This codes for CASSLETGKKNEQFF.

The chain uses TRBV5-1 and TRBJ2-7, with D unclear. CDR1 and CDR2 from the germline V gene are SGHRS and YFSETQ. Trimming took 4 bases from V and 3 from J, leaving 8 bases between them. The CDR3 is 12 amino acids. CDR3 nucleotide sequence: TGCGCCAGCAGCAGAACAAGCTACGAGCAGTACTTC. It encodes CASSRTSYEQYF.

The chain is built from TRBV5-1 and TRBJ2-1, with D perhaps matching TRBD2 (7 bases). The CDR3 is 15 residues long. Trimming left V 0 bases short and J 8 bases short, with 15 bases between. Germline lookup yields CDR1 SGHRS and CDR2 YFSETQ. CDR3 sequence reads: CASSLAWGGVDEQFF. In DNA form, the CDR3 reads TGCGCCAGCAGCTTGGCCTGGGGGGGCGTCGATGAGCAGTTCTTC.

This chain uses TRBV19 with TRBJ2-5; D unresolved. CDR1 and CDR2 (germline): LNHDA, SQIVND (reference sequence). The CDR3 is 14 amino acids. Trimming shortened V by 6 bases and J by 0 bases, and 11 bases separated the two germline ends. CDR3: CASSPQAYQETQYF. The CDR3 DNA follows: TGTGCCAGTAGCCCTCAGGCTTACCAAGAGACCCAGTACTTC.

V gene TRBV5-6 combines with J gene TRBJ1-2; 7 bases are shared with TRBD1. This CDR3 has 14 residues. Germline CDR1 reads SGHDT; CDR2 reads YYEEEE. V was clipped by 3 bases and J by 4 bases; unmatched bases: 6. The CDR3 sequence: CASSSQGLGYGYTF. Here the CDR3 DNA reads TGTGCCAGCAGCTCACAGGGGCTGGGCTATGGCTACACCTTC.

The chain carries TRBV6-5 and TRBJ1-3; D is undetermined. The ends were cut back, 0 bases at V and 0 bases at J, with 6 bases in the middle. The CDR3 runs 15 residues. The V gene's germline CDR1 is MNHEY and CDR2 SVGAGI. The CDR3 sequence: CASSYSQVSGNTIYF. As DNA, the CDR3 is TGTGCCAGCAGTTACTCCCAGGTCTCTGGAAACACCATATATTTT.

The CDR3 spells CASSISAIQPQHF. The CDR3 coding sequence is TGTGCCAGTAGTATTAGTGCAATTCAGCCCCAGCATTTT. J is TRBJ1-5 and V is TRBV19; no firm D call. The CDR3 spans 13 residues. V shed 3 bases and J shed 6 bases, with 9 bases lying between them. Germline assignment: CDR1 LNHDA and CDR2 SQIVND (reference sequence).

This chain uses TRBV4-2 with TRBJ2-1; 12 bases map to TRBD2. Germline CDR1 reads LGHNA; CDR2 reads YNFKEQ. The trim removed 3 bases at V and 3 bases at J, leaving 0 bases unmatched. The CDR3 has 15 residues. CDR3: CASSQGLAGYNEQFF. CDR3 in DNA: TGTGCCAGCAGCCAGGGACTAGCGGGCTACAATGAGCAGTTCTTC.

The rearrangement joins TRBV10-3 to TRBJ2-3; the match to TRBD1 covers 8 bases. CDR3 length: 14 residues. Per the germline V gene, CDR1 is ENHRY and CDR2 is SYGVKD. V lost 1 base to trimming and J lost 6 bases; unmatched junction nucleotides: 3. As DNA, the CDR3 is TGTGCCATCAGTGAGTTTCAGGGGGCTGATACGCAGTATTTT. This codes for CAISEFQGADTQYF.

The J gene is TRBJ1-6, the V gene TRBV28; 10 bases are a match to TRBD1. V gave up 3 bases and J gave up 7 bases; unmatched junction bases: 6. Germline assignment: CDR1 MDHEN and CDR2 SYDVKM. The CDR3 extends over 16 amino acids. The CDR3 nucleotides are TGTGCCAGCAGTTTCACCGGGACAGGGGTAAATTCACCCCTCCACTTT. This sequence encodes CASSFTGTGVNSPLHF. The full variable domain, its missing parts supplied by reference TRBV28 and TRBJ1-6, is DVKVTQSSRYLVKRTGEKVFLECVQDMDHENMFWYRQDPGLGLRLIYFSYDVKMKEKGDIPEGYSVSREKKERFSLILESASTNQTSMYLCASSFTGTGVNSPLHFGNGTRLTVT.

The chain is built from TRBV2 and TRBJ1-5; no reliable D call. The length of the CDR3 is 14 residues. V was pared by 8 bases and J by 2 bases, with 13 bases between. The V gene's germline CDR1 is SNHLY and CDR2 FYNNEI. In nucleotides, the CDR3 is TGTGCCAGCGGAGTTTCCGGGGGCAATCAGCCCCAGCATTTT. Translation gives CASGVSGGNQPQHF.

This clone turned up a few times. The genes are TRBV11-2 and TRBJ2-5, with 7 bases matching TRBD2. This CDR3 has 14 residues. In germline, CDR1 is SGHAT, CDR2 FQNNGV. V shed 1 base, J shed 3 bases, and the junction held 2 bases outside the gene matches. The CDR3 bases are TGTGCCAGCAGCTTAGCTAGCGGAAAAGAGACCCAGTACTTC. Translation gives CASSLASGKETQYF.

The chain has TRBV28 and TRBJ2-1, with no clear D. The CDR3 is made up of 14 amino acids. The V and J ends lost 8 bases and 2 bases respectively, with 13 bases between them. Germline assignment: CDR1 MDHEN and CDR2 SYDVKM. The CDR3: CASRSDGTYNEQFF. The CDR3 DNA sequence: TGTGCCAGCCGGAGTGATGGAACCTACAATGAGCAGTTCTTC. The full variable domain, completed using reference TRBV28 and TRBJ2-1, is DVKVTQSSRYLVKRTGEKVFLECVQDMDHENMFWYRQDPGLGLRLIYFSYDVKMKEKGDIPEGYSVSREKKERFSLILESASTNQTSMYLCASRSDGTYNEQFFGPGTRLTVL.

The gene calls are TRBV19 and TRBJ1-3, with 7 nucleotides matching TRBD1. Germline V gene data show CDR1 as LNHDA and CDR2 as SQIVND (reference sequence). The V segment lost 5 bases and the J segment 0 bases; nucleotides outside the gene matches: 1. CDR3 size: 14 residues. This chain's CDR3 is CASSGTDSGNTIYF. The CDR3 DNA follows: TGTGCCAGTAGTGGGACAGACTCTGGAAACACCATATATTTT.

This clone showed up just once. The gene calls are TRBV7-6 and TRBJ2-2; 10 nucleotides align to TRBD2. V lost 3 bases to trimming and J lost 5 bases; unmatched junction nucleotides: 3. Per the germline V gene, CDR1 is SGHVS and CDR2 is FNYEAQ. This CDR3 spans 15 amino acids. CDR3 DNA sequence: TGTGCCAGCAGCTTTCCGGGACTAGCGACCGGGGAGCTGTTTTTT. Amino acids: CASSFPGLATGELFF.

The genes are TRBV14 and TRBJ1-5, with D possibly matching TRBD1 (6 bases). The CDR3 is 14 amino acids. Between the trimmed V and J ends, which lost 8 bases and 3 bases, there was a span of 14 bases. Germline V gene data show CDR1 as SGHDN and CDR2 as FVKESK. CDR3 in DNA: TGTGCCAGCCTCCGGGACACCTTCAATCAGCCCCAGCATTTT. It translates to CASLRDTFNQPQHF.

About this clone: This specimen includes other DNA sequences encoding the same CDR3. The genes are TRBV5-1 and TRBJ2-2; D unresolved. There are 15 residues in the CDR3. Germline V gene sequence: CDR1 SGHRS, CDR2 YFSETQ. V was trimmed by 0 bases and J by 0 bases, leaving 6 bases between them. CDR3 DNA: TGCGCCAGCAGCTTGGGGCAGACGAACACCGGGGAGCTGTTTTTT. Protein: CASSLGQTNTGELFF.

The count of this clone is one. CDR3 amino acids: CASSQDNAAASQPQHF. CDR3 DNA sequence: TGCGCCAGCAGCCAAGATAATGCGGCGGCTTCTCAGCCCCAGCATTTT. This rearrangement joins TRBV4-1 to TRBJ1-5; no definite D call. Trimming took 0 bases from V and 6 from J, leaving 15 bases between them. The CDR3 length is 16 residues. The V gene's germline CDR1 is MGHRA and CDR2 YSYEKL.

The chain combines TRBV2 with TRBJ2-3, with 7 nucleotides matching TRBD1. The CDR3 runs 14 residues. Germline CDR1 and CDR2: SNHLY and FYNNEI. The V gene end was trimmed by 7 bases and the J gene end by 2 bases; junction bases not matched to a gene: 6. CDR3 nucleotide sequence: TGTGCCAGCAAGACAGGGCTGTACACAGATACGCAGTATTTT. This encodes CASKTGLYTDTQYF. The full variable domain, with the rest looked up from reference TRBV2 and TRBJ2-3, is EPEVTQTPSHQVTQMGQEVILRCVPISNHLYFYWYRQILGQKVEFLVSFYNNEISEKSEIFDDQFSVERPDGSNFTLKIRSTKLEDSAMYFCASKTGLYTDTQYFGPGTRLTVL.

The chain links TRBV7-2 to TRBJ2-3, with D hard to call. Germline V gene data show CDR1 as SGHTA and CDR2 as FQGNSA. With 2 bases removed from V and 0 bases from J, the gap between germline ends came to 12 bases. The CDR3 is made up of 16 amino acids. The CDR3 sequence: CASSLRLGSSTDTQYF. The DNA of the CDR3 is TGTGCCAGCAGCTTACGCCTGGGCTCAAGCACAGATACGCAGTATTTT.

This sequence joins TRBV4-2 and TRBJ2-1, with TRBD2 matching 12 bases. CDR1 is LGHNA and CDR2 is YNFKEQ in the germline V gene. Germline trimming cut 1 base from V and 7 bases from J; bases unmatched to any gene: 8. The CDR3 runs to 17 residues. The CDR3 reads CASSQGLAGGPGNEQFF. Here the CDR3 DNA reads TGTGCCAGCAGCCAAGGGCTAGCGGGGGGGCCGGGGAATGAGCAGTTCTTC.

V usage is TRBV28 and J usage is TRBJ2-1, with D possibly matching TRBD1 (7 bases). Germline assignment: CDR1 MDHEN and CDR2 SYDVKM. V gave up 6 bases and J gave up 0 bases, with 15 bases separating them. This CDR3 region has 16 residues. The CDR3: CASSSRGASSYNEQFF. The CDR3 region has the DNA TGTGCCAGCAGCAGCAGGGGGGCCAGCTCCTACAATGAGCAGTTCTTC.